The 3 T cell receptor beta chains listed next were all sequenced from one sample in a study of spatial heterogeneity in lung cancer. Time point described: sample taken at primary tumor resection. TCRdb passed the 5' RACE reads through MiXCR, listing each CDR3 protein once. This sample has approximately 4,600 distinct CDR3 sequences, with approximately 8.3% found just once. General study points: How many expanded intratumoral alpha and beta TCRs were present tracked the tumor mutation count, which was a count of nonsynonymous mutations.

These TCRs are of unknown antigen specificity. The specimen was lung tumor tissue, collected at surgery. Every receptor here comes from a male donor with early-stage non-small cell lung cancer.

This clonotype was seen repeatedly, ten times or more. This CDR3 reads CATHGEAGSYNEQFF. Written as DNA, the CDR3 is TGTGCCACCCACGGGGAGGCCGGCTCCTACAATGAGCAGTTCTTC. This chain uses TRBV27 with TRBJ2-1, with D tentatively TRBD2 (6 bases). Germline-derived CDR1 and CDR2 are MNHEY and SMNVEV (reference sequence). Trimming removed 10 bases from V and 0 bases from J, with 16 bases in between. The length of the CDR3 is 15 residues.

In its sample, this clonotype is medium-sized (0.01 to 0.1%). The CDR3 protein is CASSYIQGYEQYF. The CDR3 DNA reads as TGTGCCAGCAGTTACATACAGGGGTACGAGCAGTACTTC. This rearrangement joins TRBV6-2 or TRBV6-3 to TRBJ2-7; TRBD1 agrees at 7 bases. The CDR3 extends over 13 amino acids. Germline assignment: CDR1 MNHEY and CDR2 SVGEGT. J lost 4 bases, V lost 2 bases, and 2 bases had no gene match.

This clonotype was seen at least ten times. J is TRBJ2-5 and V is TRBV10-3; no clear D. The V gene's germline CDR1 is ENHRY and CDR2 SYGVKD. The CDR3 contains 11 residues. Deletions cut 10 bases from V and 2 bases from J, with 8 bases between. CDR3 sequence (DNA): TGTGCCACCAAAAAACAAGAGACCCAGTACTTC. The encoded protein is CATKKQETQYF.